This is a list of T cell receptor beta chains from one sample in a study of OX40 agonist ivuxolimab in advanced cancers. TCRdb's table, derived via immunoSEQ multiplex PCR, lists solely in-frame clones and lacks some. This table has around 100,000 clones, around 90% appearing once. The sample in question was CD4+ or CD8+ T cells sorted from blood, obtained in a trial of the OX40 agonist ivuxolimab. These receptors were taken from an adult with an advanced solid tumor such as melanoma, head and neck, liver or kidney cancer. Both conserved end residues are part of each CDR3. A D gene is named only where the DNA matches it firmly. Size tells how often a clone was seen (once, few, many) or the class of an expanded clone, and some rows leave it out.

d_gene | abundance | j_gene | v_gene | CDR3aa | CDR3nt
TRBD2 | NA | TRBJ2-3 | TRBV7-2 | CASSLLAGSADTQYF | TGTGCCAGCAGCCTACTAGCGGGAAGTGCAGATACGCAGTATTTT
NA | NA | TRBJ1-1 | TRBV5-4 | CASSLPGMNTEAFF | TGTGCCAGCAGCCTTCCCGGGATGAACACTGAAGCTTTCTTT
TRBD1 | once | TRBJ1-3 | TRBV30 | CAWRDRGPGNTIYF | TGTGCCTGGAGAGACAGGGGGCCTGGAAACACCATATATTTT
TRBD1 | NA | TRBJ2-3 | TRBV7-8 | CASSPRTGPLSTDTQYF | TGTGCCAGCAGCCCCCGGACAGGGCCCCTTAGCACAGATACGCAGTATTTT
TRBD1 | NA | TRBJ1-4 | TRBV29-1 | CSGQGGPATNEKLFF | TGCAGCGGACAGGGAGGGCCCGCAACTAATGAAAAACTGTTTTTT
NA | NA | TRBJ2-7 | TRBV7-9 | CASSLGPAIYEQYF | TGTGCCAGCAGCCTGGGACCGGCAATCTACGAGCAGTACTTC
NA | NA | TRBJ2-1 | TRBV7-8 | CASKEAGEYNEQFF | TGTGCCAGCAAGGAGGCAGGGGAGTACAATGAGCAGTTCTTC
TRBD1 | NA | TRBJ1-4 | TRBV5-1 | CASSVGQGMINEKLFF | TGCGCCAGCAGCGTGGGACAGGGAATGATTAATGAAAAACTGTTTTTT
NA | NA | TRBJ1-3 | TRBV7-9 | CASSLSPLTAPGNTIYF | TGTGCCAGCAGCTTATCACCCCTCACAGCTCCTGGAAACACCATATATTTT
TRBD2 | NA | TRBJ2-1 | TRBV5-1 | CASRSSGGRSYNEQFF | TGCGCCAGCCGATCTAGCGGGGGGCGCTCCTACAATGAGCAGTTCTTC
TRBD2 | NA | TRBJ2-5 | TRBV28 | CASSSLGLAGQETQYF | TGTGCCAGCAGCTCTCTGGGACTAGCGGGACAAGAGACCCAGTACTTC
TRBD1 | NA | TRBJ1-1 | TRBV19 | CASSIGDRGDTEAFF | TGTGCCAGTAGTATAGGTGACAGGGGGGACACTGAAGCTTTCTTT
NA | once | TRBJ1-1 | TRBV6-1 | CASSAGPFTEAFF | TGTGCCAGCAGTGCCGGGCCTTTCACTGAAGCTTTCTTT
TRBD1 | NA | TRBJ2-5 | TRBV5-4 | CASSRDSQETQYF | TGTGCCAGCAGCCGGGACAGCCAAGAGACCCAGTACTTC
NA | few | TRBJ2-1 | TRBV7-9 | CAGGPEGYNEQFF | TGTGCCGGAGGGCCAGAGGGCTACAATGAGCAGTTCTTC
NA | few | TRBJ2-2 | TRBV5-1 | CASSLVVSGELFF | TGCGCCAGCAGCTTGGTTGTTTCCGGGGAGCTGTTTTTT
NA | NA | TRBJ2-7 | TRBV7-2 | CASSLATGSFSYEQYF | TGTGCCAGCAGCTTAGCAACAGGGAGTTTCTCCTACGAGCAGTACTTC
TRBD2 | NA | TRBJ2-1 | TRBV6-1 | CASSGTSGGLGNEQFF | TGTGCCAGCAGTGGTACTAGCGGGGGGCTGGGGAATGAGCAGTTCTTC
NA | NA | TRBJ2-7 | TRBV6-1 | CASSEADGFYEQYF | TGTGCCAGCAGTGAGGCAGACGGGTTTTACGAGCAGTACTTC
TRBD1 | NA | TRBJ2-1 | TRBV7-9 | CASSLGGGQGTVEQFF | TGTGCCAGCAGCTTAGGAGGGGGACAGGGGACCGTTGAGCAGTTCTTC
NA | NA | TRBJ1-2 | TRBV10-1 | CALQNAFNYGYTF | TGCGCCCTTCAAAATGCATTTAACTATGGCTACACCTTC
NA | NA | TRBJ1-4 | TRBV5-4 | CASSLARGTNEKLFF | TGTGCCAGCAGCTTGGCCCGGGGAACTAATGAAAAACTGTTTTTT
NA | NA | TRBJ2-7 | TRBV19 | CASSPLGGRAREQYF | TGTGCCAGTAGTCCCCTCGGCGGCAGGGCGAGAGAGCAGTACTTC
TRBD1 | few | TRBJ1-5 | TRBV2 | CASSSHPWGQPNSNQPQHF | TGTGCCAGCAGCAGCCACCCCTGGGGACAGCCAAATAGCAATCAGCCCCAGCATTTT
NA | NA | TRBJ1-1 | TRBV29-1 | CSVVKIVWGVNTEAFF | TGCAGCGTTGTAAAGATCGTTTGGGGCGTGAACACTGAAGCTTTCTTT
NA | once | TRBJ1-3 | TRBV6-5 | CASQRGTNPGNTIYF | TGTGCCAGCCAAAGAGGGACCAACCCAGGAAACACCATATATTTT
NA | NA | TRBJ2-5 | TRBV6-5 | CASSELAAGETQYF | TGTGCCAGCAGTGAATTGGCGGCTGGGGAGACCCAGTACTTC
TRBD2 | once | TRBJ2-1 | TRBV6-5 | CASSRSGNNNNEQFF | TGTGCCAGCAGCCGTAGCGGGAATAATAACAATGAGCAGTTCTTC
NA | NA | TRBJ2-3 | TRBV14 | CASSQELKVTPTDTQYF | TGTGCCAGCAGCCAAGAGTTGAAGGTTACCCCCACAGATACGCAGTATTTT
NA | NA | TRBJ2-7 | TRBV4-1 | CASSLQVHWDEQYF | TGCGCCAGCAGCCTACAGGTCCACTGGGACGAGCAGTACTTC
NA | NA | TRBJ2-2 | TRBV30 | CAWSVGSRERELFF | TGTGCCTGGAGTGTGGGCAGTCGGGAGCGGGAGCTGTTTTTT
NA | NA | TRBJ1-1 | TRBV5-4 | CASSLGVVAGTNTEAFF | TGTGCCAGCAGCTTGGGGGTAGTGGCAGGGACGAACACTGAAGCTTTCTTT
TRBD1 | NA | TRBJ2-1 | TRBV19 | CASSTGQGMPHNEQFF | TGTGCCAGTAGTACGGGACAGGGAATGCCCCACAATGAGCAGTTCTTC
TRBD2 | NA | TRBJ2-1 | TRBV27 | CASRAQPLLQLAGGEQFF | TGTGCCAGCAGGGCTCAACCCTTACTTCAACTAGCGGGAGGTGAGCAGTTCTTC
TRBD1 | once | TRBJ2-2 | TRBV19 | CASSRRDSITGELFF | TGTGCCAGTAGTCGACGGGACAGCATCACCGGGGAGCTGTTTTTT
NA | NA | TRBJ1-5 | TRBV6-1 | CASRQGNQPQHF | TGTGCCAGCAGACAGGGCAATCAGCCCCAGCATTTT
NA | NA | TRBJ2-2 | TRBV30 | CAWSAPGGRGGELFF | TGTGCCTGGAGTGCCCCGGGGGGCCGGGGCGGGGAGCTGTTTTTT
TRBD2 | NA | TRBJ2-2 | TRBV5-1 | CASSLEPPAGGHTGELFF | TGCGCCAGCAGCTTGGAACCGCCAGCGGGAGGGCACACCGGGGAGCTGTTTTTT
NA | NA | TRBJ2-3 | TRBV7-2 | CASSSLGGGTDTQYF | TGTGCCAGCAGCTCCCTCGGAGGGGGCACAGATACGCAGTATTTT
TRBD1 | NA | TRBJ2-1 | TRBV6-5 | CASSWGQGKHEQFF | TGTGCCAGCAGTTGGGGACAGGGGAAACATGAGCAGTTCTTC
NA | NA | TRBJ2-7 | TRBV30 | CAWSVLRGEQYF | TGTGCCTGGAGTGTGCTCCGAGGCGAGCAGTACTTC
NA | once | TRBJ1-3 | TRBV9 | CASSVGVGNTIYF | TGTGCCAGCAGCGTAGGGGTGGGAAACACCATATATTTT
TRBD1 | few | TRBJ2-5 | TRBV7-6 | CASSPGTGETQYF | TGTGCCAGCAGCCCCGGGACAGGGGAGACCCAGTACTTC
TRBD1 | few | TRBJ1-5 | TRBV7-8 | CASSLTGGTGNQPQHF | TGTGCCAGCAGCCTCACAGGGGGCACGGGCAATCAGCCCCAGCATTTT
TRBD1 | NA | TRBJ2-1 | TRBV4-2 | CASSRLGQFANEQFF | TGTGCCAGCAGCCGTCTGGGACAGTTCGCTAATGAGCAGTTCTTC
TRBD1 | few | TRBJ1-6 | TRBV5-1 | CASSLGTGVSPLHF | TGCGCCAGCAGCTTAGGGACAGGGGTTTCACCCCTCCACTTT
TRBD1 | NA | TRBJ2-5 | TRBV5-1 | CASNREITGGETQYF | TGCGCCAGCAACCGAGAGATAACAGGGGGAGAGACCCAGTACTTC
NA | NA | TRBJ1-2 | TRBV7-8 | CASSLGQGQQGYTF | TGTGCCAGCAGCTTAGGGCAGGGGCAACAAGGCTACACCTTC
TRBD2 | NA | TRBJ2-7 | TRBV19 | CASSITSGSSYEQYF | TGTGCCAGTAGTATAACAAGCGGGAGCTCCTACGAGCAGTACTTC
TRBD2 | NA | TRBJ2-7 | TRBV5-1 | CASSWGLAGGLSYEQYF | TGCGCCAGCAGCTGGGGACTAGCGGGAGGGTTGTCCTACGAGCAGTACTTC
NA | NA | TRBJ2-5 | TRBV15 | CATSLHSGPQTQYF | TGTGCCACCAGCCTCCACAGCGGCCCACAGACCCAGTACTTC
NA | once | TRBJ1-4 | TRBV9 | CASSVTSGTRLFF | TGTGCCAGCAGCGTTACATCCGGGACACGACTGTTTTTT
NA | NA | TRBJ2-3 | TRBV18 | CASSPLMSRAKDTQYF | TGTGCCAGCTCACCGCTGATGTCAAGGGCCAAAGATACGCAGTATTTT
NA | NA | TRBJ2-1 | TRBV7-8 | CASSLRQSYNEQFF | TGTGCCAGCAGTTTAAGACAGTCCTACAATGAGCAGTTCTTC